What follows describes a single T cell receptor beta chain. The data derive from a study of shared clonotypes between healthy human individuals. The protocol was immunoSEQ multiplex PCR, while the TCRdb copy is restricted to in-frame clones and leaves out a portion. This table holds roughly 220,000 clones, approximately 65% found once. The V gene lost 4 bases and the J gene lost 0 bases, with 7 bases spanning the gap. The CDR3 spans 14 residues. Germline CDR1 is SGHAT and CDR2 is FQNNGV. This receptor was obtained from a young man in good health. V is TRBV11-2 and J is TRBJ2-4; D is ambiguous. Sequencing was carried out using memory CD4+ T cells sorted from blood. Noted subset: CD45RA-negative fraction. The CDR3 here is CASSSSIAKNIQYF. CDR3 bases: TGTGCCAGCAGCTCCTCCATAGCCAAAAACATTCAGTACTTC.